This passage covers 24 T cell receptor beta chains from one sample sequenced in a study of blood T cell repertoires in COVID-19. Clones were sequenced by immunoSEQ multiplex PCR, and TCRdb holds only the in-frame ones, with some missing. The sample lists about 250,000 clones, around 86% occurring once. The sample consisted of peripheral blood. The receptors stem from a woman older than 75 with COVID-19, enrolled during active disease.

The V and J genes are TRBV11-1 and TRBJ1-5; tentatively, D is TRBD1 (5 bases). V was cut by 5 bases and J by 7 bases, with 12 bases left in between. Germline V lookup: CDR1 SGHAT, CDR2 FQDESV (reference sequence). The CDR3 is 13 amino acids. The CDR3 sequence is CASSPNGGQPQHF. CDR3 DNA: TGTGCCAGCAGCCCAAACGGGGGACAGCCCCAGCATTTT.

The chain carries TRBV19 and TRBJ1-2, with D possibly matching TRBD1 (5 bases). Per the germline V gene, CDR1 is LNHDA and CDR2 is SQIVND (reference sequence). V lost 3 bases to trimming and J lost 11 bases, with 16 bases between them. There are 13 residues in the CDR3. In DNA form, the CDR3 reads TGTGCCAGTAGTATGGGGCCGCGCCTGAGGTACACCTTC. Translating gives CASSMGPRLRYTF.

The V and J genes are TRBV4-2 and TRBJ1-5, with D possibly matching TRBD1 (6 bases). The V end was cut by 0 bases, the J end by 7 bases, with 13 bases between. This CDR3 is 15 amino acids long. The V gene's germline CDR1 is LGHNA and CDR2 YNFKEQ. Written as DNA, the CDR3 is TGTGCCAGCAGCCAAGATAGGGGGACCGGGCAGCCCCAGCATTTT. This sequence encodes CASSQDRGTGQPQHF.

This chain links TRBV4-2 with TRBJ2-3; D is possibly TRBD2 (6 bases). Per the germline V gene, CDR1 is LGHNA and CDR2 is YNFKEQ. V shed 0 bases and J shed 3 bases, with 19 bases lying between them. The CDR3 totals 18 residues. DNA for the CDR3: TGTGCCAGCAGCCAAGATCGAACGACTAGAACCGCAACAGATACGCAGTATTTT. As protein: CASSQDRTTRTATDTQYF.

The chain links TRBV18 to TRBJ2-5; maybe TRBD2 (5 bases). Germline V lookup: CDR1 KGHSH, CDR2 LQKENI. The CDR3 extends over 13 amino acids. Trimming removed 8 bases from V and 5 bases from J, with 15 bases in between. CDR3 sequence: CASRRETGETQYF. In DNA, the CDR3 is TGTGCCAGCAGAAGGGAGACGGGGGAGACCCAGTACTTC.

The V and J genes are TRBV27 and TRBJ2-7; D is possibly TRBD2 (5 bases). Trimming cost V 5 bases and J 7 bases, with 18 bases left between them. The CDR3 sequence is 14 residues long. The germline V gene has CDR1 MNHEY and CDR2 SMNVEV (reference sequence). CDR3 residues: CASSGMLTPGEQYV. In DNA, the CDR3 is TGTGCCAGCAGTGGCATGCTTACTCCGGGAGAGCAGTACGTC.

The genes are TRBV6-6 and TRBJ1-3; D gene ambiguous. Germline V gene sequence: CDR1 MNHNY, CDR2 SVGAGI (reference sequence). There are 13 residues in the CDR3. Between the trimmed V and J ends, which lost 11 bases and 4 bases, there was a span of 15 bases. The chain's CDR3 is CAGVNNGGNTIYF. The CDR3 DNA reads TGTGCCGGCGTAAACAACGGGGGAAACACCATATATTTT.

This chain connects TRBV5-6 to TRBJ2-4; 8 bases agree with TRBD1. CDR3 length: 15 residues. With 2 bases clipped from V and 8 bases from J, the junction kept 9 bases outside the gene matches. CDR1 SGHDT and CDR2 YYEEEE come from the germline V gene. In nucleotides, the CDR3 is TGTGCCAGCAGCTTTCAGGGACAGGTGTTGGACATTCAGTACTTC. Protein product: CASSFQGQVLDIQYF.

The chain carries TRBV3-1 (or the pseudogene TRBV3-2) and TRBJ2-1, with 8 bases matching TRBD1. Germline V gene data show CDR1 as LGHDT and CDR2 as YNNKEL (reference sequence). Trimming removed 0 bases from V and 5 bases from J; junction bases left unmatched: 9. This CDR3 region has 17 residues. Here the CDR3 reads CASSQDWEQGVNNEQFF. The CDR3 DNA follows: TGTGCCAGCAGCCAAGATTGGGAACAGGGGGTGAACAATGAGCAGTTCTTC.

The chain is built from TRBV10-3 and TRBJ2-3; TRBD2 might be the D (7 bases). The V end was cut by 0 bases, the J end by 1 base, with 8 bases between. The CDR3 consists of 15 residues. CDR1 and CDR2 (germline): ENHRY, SYGVKD. CDR3 residues: CAISESGGRTDTQYF. The CDR3 DNA follows: TGTGCCATCAGTGAGTCGGGGGGGCGCACAGATACGCAGTATTTT.

This clone was counted between two and nine times. The rearrangement uses TRBV5-4 and TRBJ1-1; 7 positions match TRBD1. Germline V gene sequence: CDR1 SGHNT, CDR2 YYREEE (reference sequence). The CDR3 loop spans 15 amino acids. The V and J ends lost 4 bases and 1 base, in that order; junction bases with no gene match: 7. In DNA, the CDR3 is TGTGCCAGCAGCGCGTTCCGGGACAGGAACACTGAAGCTTTCTTT. This encodes CASSAFRDRNTEAFF.

The chain uses TRBV2 and TRBJ2-1, with 9 bases identical to TRBD1. Trimming removed 5 bases from V and 7 bases from J; junction bases left unmatched: 9. There are 15 residues in the CDR3. The V gene's germline CDR1 is SNHLY and CDR2 FYNNEI. DNA of the CDR3: TGTGCCAGCAGTAGCCCGGGACAGGGCCAGAATGAGCAGTTCTTC. Translating gives CASSSPGQGQNEQFF.

The chain couples TRBV7-2 to TRBJ1-5; 9 bases align to TRBD1. Germline CDR1 and CDR2: SGHTA and FQGNSA. This CDR3 spans 13 amino acids. Trimming took 3 bases from V and 10 from J; bases not matched to a gene: 4. The CDR3 region is CASSFTGQGPQHF. For the CDR3, the DNA is TGTGCCAGCAGCTTTACGGGACAGGGTCCCCAGCATTTT.

This chain joins TRBV10-3 and TRBJ1-2; D not resolved. Germline-derived CDR1 and CDR2 are ENHRY and SYGVKD. V was trimmed by 2 bases and J by 6 bases, leaving 16 bases between them. CDR3 length equals 15 residues. The CDR3 coding sequence is TGTGCCATCAGTGAGGGAGGGATGGGAGGTCATGGCTACACCTTC. Translation gives CAISEGGMGGHGYTF.

The chain links TRBV5-1 to TRBJ1-2, with TRBD1 as a possible D gene (6 bases). The CDR3 loop spans 12 amino acids. V was clipped by 5 bases and J by 1 base, with 6 bases between them. CDR1 is SGHRS, CDR2 YFSETQ, per germline. The CDR3 loop reads CASRDSNYGYTF. CDR3 nucleotide sequence: TGCGCCAGCAGGGACAGTAACTATGGCTACACCTTC.

This rearrangement joins TRBV6-2 or TRBV6-3 to TRBJ1-2, with 7 bases that match TRBD1. CDR1 is MNHEY and CDR2 is SVGEGT in the germline V gene. V lost 7 bases and J lost 4; bases outside the gene matches: 12. The CDR3 covers 15 residues. This chain's CDR3 is CASNPEGARGYGYTF. Here the CDR3 DNA reads TGTGCCAGCAACCCTGAGGGGGCGCGGGGCTATGGCTACACCTTC.

The chain employs TRBV4-1 and TRBJ2-1; 10 bases agree with TRBD2. The CDR3 runs 19 residues. Germline V gives CDR1 MGHRA, CDR2 YSYEKL. Germline trimming cut 4 bases from V and 4 bases from J; bases unmatched to any gene: 16. CDR3 coding DNA: TGCGCCAGCAGCCCATATTCCCCCAATAGCGGGGGGCGATACAATGAGCAGTTCTTC. This translates into CASSPYSPNSGGRYNEQFF.

The V and J genes are TRBV9 and TRBJ2-3; D perhaps matches TRBD2 (6 bases). V was pared by 1 base and J by 6 bases, with 12 bases between. The CDR3 contains 14 residues. CDR1 and CDR2 (germline): SGDLS, YYNGEE. The CDR3 reads CASSVRPGVDTQYF. The CDR3 region has the DNA TGTGCCAGCAGCGTAAGGCCGGGGGTCGATACGCAGTATTTT.

The chain recombines TRBV5-4 with TRBJ2-5; D might be TRBD1 (6 bases). The CDR3 extends over 14 amino acids. Trimming took 4 bases from V and 5 from J, leaving 15 bases between them. Germline-derived CDR1 and CDR2 are SGHNT and YYREEE (reference sequence). For the CDR3, the DNA is TGTGCCAGCAGCCCTGATTGGGGGCAGGAGACCCAGTACTTC. Protein: CASSPDWGQETQYF.

This chain joins TRBV18 and TRBJ1-1; TRBD1 is a possible D gene (6 bases). Germline lookup yields CDR1 KGHSH and CDR2 LQKENI. Deletions cut 4 bases from V and 4 bases from J, with 13 bases between. The CDR3 covers 14 residues. Here the CDR3 reads CASSLYRDGTEAFF. CDR3 coding DNA: TGTGCCAGCTCACTCTACAGGGACGGCACTGAAGCTTTCTTT.

The rearrangement uses TRBV5-1 and TRBJ1-1; TRBD1 matches at 9 bases. The length of the CDR3 is 17 residues. Germline trimming cut 1 base from V and 5 bases from J; bases unmatched to any gene: 12. The germline CDR1 and CDR2 sequences are SGHRS and YFSETQ. Written as DNA, the CDR3 is TGCGCCAGCAGCTTGCCAACGGTACAGGGGGCGAGAACTGAAGCTTTCTTT. It yields the protein CASSLPTVQGARTEAFF. The complete variable domain, with remaining parts taken from reference TRBV5-1 and TRBJ1-1, reads KAGVTQTPRYLIKTRGQQVTLSCSPISGHRSVSWYQQTPGQGLQFLFEYFSETQRNKGNFPGRFSGRQFSNSRSEMNVSTLELGDSALYLCASSLPTVQGARTEAFFGQGTRLTVV.

This rearrangement joins TRBV28 to TRBJ1-4; 8 bases match TRBD1. The CDR3 sequence is 15 residues long. Germline V gives CDR1 MDHEN, CDR2 SYDVKM. V dropped 7 bases and J dropped 5; count of bases not matched to a gene: 9. The CDR3 DNA reads as TGTGCCAGCACCATATCGACAGGGGCAAATGAAAAACTGTTTTTT. Translating gives CASTISTGANEKLFF.

The V gene is TRBV13, the J gene TRBJ2-7; D is undetermined. This CDR3 contains 12 residues. The V end lost 0 bases, the J end lost 6 bases, and 6 bases lay between the germline ends. Per the germline V gene, CDR1 is PRHDT and CDR2 is FYEKMQ (reference sequence). CDR3 coding DNA: TGTGCCAGCAGCTTAGGTCCGGGCGAGCAGTACTTC. Protein sequence: CASSLGPGEQYF.

This chain connects TRBV18 to TRBJ1-4; TRBD1 is a possible D gene (5 bases). The V end was cut by 4 bases, the J end by 5 bases, with 17 bases between. There are 16 residues in the CDR3. CDR1 and CDR2 (germline): KGHSH, LQKENI. The CDR3 loop reads CASSLFTTDLNEKLFF. Written as DNA, the CDR3 is TGTGCCAGCTCACTCTTTACGACAGACCTAAATGAAAAACTGTTTTTT.